This T cell receptor beta chain was recovered during a study of cytomegalovirus exposure and HLA in healthy donors. About the research overall: The same platform was used for the 120 or so validation repertoires as for the 666 first-cohort repertoires, as reported in a later analysis. Study-wide points: In vitro confirmation showed three CMV-associated chains to be CMV antigen specific. TCR sequences were mostly rare, though some public TCRs occurred in many donors. The TCR clusters that emerged in the first cohort tended, a later analysis found, to co-occur in the 120 or so validation repertoires.

As concerns this clone: Its matching antigen is unknown.

The CDR3 runs to 14 residues. The germline V gene encodes CDR1 GTSNPN and CDR2 SVGIG (reference sequence). Between the trimmed V and J ends, which lost 4 bases and 5 bases, there was a span of 14 bases. The repertoire was sequenced with immunoSEQ multiplex PCR; TCRdb's copy has only in-frame clones and lacks some. The sample has around 65,000 clones, around 92% seen once. Specimen: PBMCs. The sequence came from a man between 18 and 29 years old in good health and CMV-seropositive. This rearrangement joins TRBV30 to TRBJ1-4, with TRBD1 as a possible D gene (5 bases). In DNA form, the CDR3 reads TGTGCCTGGAACATCGGGGGGAAAAATGAAAAACTGTTTTTT. Residues: CAWNIGGKNEKLFF.